A selection of T cell receptor beta chains follows, all from one sample in a study of blood T cell repertoires in COVID-19. Sequencing used immunoSEQ multiplex PCR; TCRdb keeps in-frame clones, though not all of them. This sample has approximately 52,000 clones; 90% occur once, and the top ten carry about 2.9%. Sequenced: peripheral blood. The receptors were sampled from a human donor in a cohort sampled during active COVID-19. CDR3s include the opening cysteine and the closing phenylalanine or tryptophan. Only some rows state a clone size, as once, few, many or a class for expanded clones.

v_gene,abundance,CDR3aa
TRBV2,.,CASSARRSQETQYF
TRBV20-1,once,CSASSESSYNEQFF
TRBV10-3,.,CAISREGTYNSPLHF
TRBV19,once,CASSIISGNQPQHF
TRBV29-1,.,CSVESGAARNEQYF
TRBV5-4,.,CASSSGGGARQPQHF
TRBV18,.,CASSPRETSGRANEQYF
TRBV6-5,.,CASWGLAGSEQYF
TRBV2,.,CASSVGGGADTQYF
TRBV12-5,.,CASGLGTEHSGANVLTF